This T cell receptor beta chain was recorded in a study of blood T cell repertoires in COVID-19. Study information: Acute-phase and convalescent COVID-19 samples originated in the United States, Italy and Spain. From T cells, B-cell-depleted T cells, or PBMCs came the material, which was cDNA or gDNA.

Germline V gene data show CDR1 as SNHLY and CDR2 as FYNNEI. This CDR3 is 14 amino acids long. V dropped 7 bases and J dropped 4; count of bases not matched to a gene: 4. The authors' processing: Amplification of reference gene primers was used by the study to estimate nucleated cell counts. Sequencing was performed with immunoSEQ multiplex PCR; in TCRdb, only in-frame clones are kept and a portion is missing. V, J and clone size were drawn from that table, and D and trimming were deduced from the DNA. The sample has under 130,000 clones; around 81% are singletons. The origin of this receptor is an older woman with acute or convalescent COVID-19. This chain uses TRBV2 with TRBJ2-6; TRBD2 aligns across 7 bases. The sequenced material came from peripheral blood. CDR3 in DNA: TGTGCCAGCAAAGCGGGGCTCGGGGCCAACGTCCTGACTTTC. It specifies CASKAGLGANVLTF. Looking up the rest from reference TRBV2 and TRBJ2-6 gives the full variable domain: EPEVTQTPSHQVTQMGQEVILRCVPISNHLYFYWYRQILGQKVEFLVSFYNNEISEKSEIFDDQFSVERPDGSNFTLKIRSTKLEDSAMYFCASKAGLGANVLTFGAGSRLTVL.